The rows below give T cell receptor beta chains drawn from one sample of a study of blood T cell repertoires in COVID-19. Here immunoSEQ multiplex PCR was the method, and the copy in TCRdb shows in-frame clones only, minus some. Of about 300,000 clones listed, around 84% were seen once; the top ten hold more than 1.4%. Sequenced: peripheral blood. The receptor source for this set is a human donor with COVID-19, enrolled during active disease. The donor label of this sample is uncertain. CDR3s include the opening cysteine and the closing phenylalanine or tryptophan.

CDR3 protein: CASRAPQGGAYNEQFF; V gene: TRBV2
CDR3 protein: CASKGNRAEKLFF; V gene: TRBV6-5
CDR3 protein: CASSSTGQETQYF; V gene: TRBV19
CDR3 protein: CASSGRGRLETQYF; V gene: TRBV28
CDR3 protein: CASRRAPDSLTYEQYF; V gene: TRBV27
CDR3 protein: CASSPNGGAWGYTF; V gene: TRBV7-3
CDR3 protein: CASSIGLAGGPAPWPDTQYF; V gene: TRBV19
CDR3 protein: CAISTEQFNSPLHF; V gene: TRBV28
CDR3 protein: CASILGTGVSPLHF; V gene: TRBV28
CDR3 protein: CSVGLAPGEQYF; V gene: TRBV29-1
CDR3 protein: CASSPSRAGEGETQYF; V gene: TRBV5-1
CDR3 protein: CASSFSGASTDTQYF; V gene: TRBV5-1
CDR3 protein: CASSLWGGIGELFF; V gene: TRBV27
CDR3 protein: CASSRQGDTEAFF; V gene: TRBV19
CDR3 protein: CASSPRTGTSYGYTF; V gene: TRBV19
CDR3 protein: CASSRDTALYEQYF; V gene: TRBV2
CDR3 protein: CASSVGLSYNEQFF; V gene: TRBV9
CDR3 protein: CASSLALGSETQYF; V gene: TRBV7-2
CDR3 protein: CASSSDRDRNQPQHF; V gene: TRBV6-5
CDR3 protein: CASSFDRGRGPQHF; V gene: TRBV7-2
CDR3 protein: CASSFPRQGGTGELFF; V gene: TRBV7-8
CDR3 protein: CASSPDRFETQYF; V gene: TRBV5-4
CDR3 protein: CASSFDGGADTGELFF; V gene: TRBV5-1
CDR3 protein: CASSPRSGGSNEQFF; V gene: TRBV11-2
CDR3 protein: CASSLLAGAEAFF; V gene: TRBV3-1/TRBV3-2
CDR3 protein: CAISEGPGNQPQHF; V gene: TRBV10-3
CDR3 protein: CASSPSGGNTIYF; V gene: TRBV5-1
CDR3 protein: CASSEGEVTKAFF; V gene: TRBV6-5
CDR3 protein: CASSYSAGVDGYTF; V gene: TRBV6-6
CDR3 protein: CASSQGGTSGKLDTQYF; V gene: TRBV4-2